The 7 T cell receptor beta chains listed next were all sequenced from one sample in a study of beta chain features in type 1 diabetes listed by TCRdb under 2018. The library was built by means of the immunoSEQ multiplex PCR assay. The entire amount of isolated RNA was reverse transcribed using the High Capacity cDNA Reverse Transcription Kit, so the sequenced TCRB transcripts were expressed ones. Sourced from immuneACCESS, this table was stored by TCRdb with only in-frame sequences that have V and J called. A share of the clones is absent; for the studies checked, an unresolved V gene accounts for under half, and the remainder has no known explanation. For this sample the table gives approximately 380,000 clones, of which roughly 15% were detected only once. Approximately 0.019% of the sample rests with the top ten. The sequencing sample was made of naive CD4+ T cells from blood. Explained via the paper, the cell subset or site label denotes: true naive CD4+ T cells. The receptors here all came from a woman between 18 and 29 years old in good health.

In its sample, this clone was seen a few times. The rearrangement links TRBV9 to TRBJ2-7; the D gene is possibly TRBD1 (6 bases). Germline assignment: CDR1 SGDLS and CDR2 YYNGEE. The CDR3 spans 13 residues. V was trimmed by 7 bases and J by 0 bases, leaving 11 bases between them. The CDR3, as DNA: TGTGCCAGCGGGGGCCGGAGCTCCTACGAGCAGTACTTC. The encoded protein is CASGGRSSYEQYF.

This clone was recorded a few times. This chain connects TRBV4-1 to TRBJ1-2, with D hard to call. V was pared by 2 bases and J by 5 bases, with 21 bases between. Germline V gives CDR1 MGHRA, CDR2 YSYEKL. This CDR3 is built from 17 residues. The CDR3 sequence is CASSQTAEALDRYGYTF. CDR3 nucleotide sequence: TGCGCCAGCAGCCAAACCGCGGAGGCCTTAGACCGATATGGCTACACCTTC.

This chain connects TRBV6-6 to TRBJ2-7; D unclear. The CDR3 length is 11 residues. CDR1 and CDR2 (germline): MNHNY, SVGAGI (reference sequence). Trimming took off 6 bases at V and 5 bases at J, with 8 bases between the two ends. CDR3: CASRNLNEQYF. CDR3 bases: TGTGCCAGCAGGAACTTGAACGAGCAGTACTTC.

CDR3 loop: CATSRDVTGINTEAFF. CDR3 coding DNA: TGTGCCACCAGCAGAGACGTGACAGGGATAAACACTGAAGCTTTCTTT. This sequence joins TRBV15 and TRBJ1-1; TRBD1 matches at 7 bases. The CDR3 extends over 16 amino acids. V lost 0 bases and J lost 2; bases outside the gene matches: 6. Germline values: CDR1 LNHNV, CDR2 YYDKDF (reference sequence).

Comments on this clone: Relative to the germline gene, one junction end is altered; a read error may explain this. The chain combines TRBV4-1 with TRBJ1-1; possible D gene TRBD1, 5 bases. Germline loops: CDR1 MGHRA, CDR2 YSYEKL. This CDR3 comprises 15 residues. The CDR3 region has the DNA TGTGCCAGCAGCCTCGGCGCCGGGGGAAACACTGAAGCTTTCTTT. Translated, it gives CASSLGAGGNTEAFF.

The CDR3 region has the DNA TGTGCCAGCAGCTTAACTAGCGGGATAGGGGATACGCAGTATTTT. Translation: CASSLTSGIGDTQYF. The chain combines TRBV7-2 with TRBJ2-3; 10 bases fit TRBD2. Unmatched junction bases numbered 5, after V lost 2 bases and J lost 6 bases. The CDR3 length is 15 residues. The germline CDR1 and CDR2 sequences are SGHTA and FQGNSA.

The table lists this clone with a few counts. The rearrangement uses TRBV28 and TRBJ1-2, with TRBD1 as a possible D gene (6 bases). Germline V gene data show CDR1 as MDHEN and CDR2 as SYDVKM. The germline V and J ends were trimmed by 8 bases and 8 bases, with 15 bases remaining between them. This CDR3 is built from 12 residues. CDR3 nucleotides: TGTGCCAGCGGCAGGGGAGTGAGCGGCTACACCTTC. This sequence encodes CASGRGVSGYTF.